A single sample is the source of the 10 T cell receptor beta chains below, sequenced in a study of control samples from healthy donors and cancer patients. Profiling relied on immunoSEQ multiplex PCR, and the TCRdb table lists in-frame clones only, not all of them. The sample comprises 70,000 to 80,000 clones, approximately 90% of which are singletons, and 1.9% rests with the top ten. Input material: PBMCs. All receptors derive from a woman in her fifties or sixties with head and neck cancer.

The chain combines TRBV6-1 with TRBJ1-6, with D unresolved. CDR3 length: 15 amino acids. Trimming left V 3 bases short and J 4 bases short, with 10 bases between. Germline assignment: CDR1 MNHNS and CDR2 SASEGT. The CDR3 loop reads CASSEVVNYNSPLHF. For the CDR3, the DNA is TGTGCCAGCAGTGAGGTGGTGAATTATAATTCACCCCTCCACTTT.

For the CDR3, the DNA is TGTGCCAGCAGTATGACAGGGGAGGATTACGAGAAGGAGTACTTC. Protein product: CASSMTGEDYEKEYF. The chain recombines TRBV2 with TRBJ2-7; 8 bases are a match to TRBD1. V trimming: 5 bases; J trimming: 11 bases; junction bases outside the gene matches: 17. This CDR3 is built from 15 residues. Germline V CDR1 and CDR2: SNHLY, FYNNEI.

V gene TRBV2 combines with J gene TRBJ2-7; 10 nucleotides line up with TRBD1. The CDR3 has 14 residues. Trimming cost V 7 bases and J 2 bases; bases outside gene matches: 5. Germline V gene sequence: CDR1 SNHLY, CDR2 FYNNEI. The CDR3 DNA sequence: TGTGCCAGCATGTCCGGGACAGGGGCCTACGAGCAGTACTTC. This encodes CASMSGTGAYEQYF.

V usage is TRBV29-1 and J usage is TRBJ2-1; D might be TRBD2 (5 bases). Trimming removed 2 bases from V and 8 bases from J, with 13 bases in between. Germline values: CDR1 SQVTM, CDR2 ANQGSEA. The CDR3 totals 13 residues. CDR3 coding DNA: TGCAGCGTTGAAAACTCAATAGCGTATGAGCAGTTCTTC. It codes for CSVENSIAYEQFF.

This chain joins TRBV6-5 and TRBJ2-5; the D gene could be TRBD1 or TRBD2 (7 bases each). V gave up 0 bases and J gave up 7 bases, with 12 bases separating them. The CDR3 covers 14 residues. Germline V CDR1 and CDR2: MNHEY, SVGAGI. CDR3 protein: CASSYSSRGGTQYF. CDR3 DNA: TGTGCCAGCAGTTACTCGTCCAGGGGGGGGACCCAGTACTTC.

The rearrangement links TRBV9 to TRBJ1-1; a possible D gene is TRBD1 (5 bases). CDR1 and CDR2 from the germline V gene are SGDLS and YYNGEE. The CDR3 is made up of 14 amino acids. The germline V and J ends were trimmed by 0 bases and 11 bases, with 17 bases remaining between them. The CDR3 DNA sequence: TGTGCCAGCAGCGTAGGGTTGGGGGAGGGTAGCGCTTTCTTT. It encodes CASSVGLGEGSAFF.

The chain joins TRBV2 to TRBJ2-7; D is possibly TRBD1 or TRBD2 (5 bases each). Trimming removed 6 bases at V and 3 bases at J, with 12 bases between. The germline CDR1 and CDR2 sequences are SNHLY and FYNNEI. The CDR3 runs to 13 residues. The CDR3 is CASSQGVRYEQYF. The CDR3 coding sequence is TGTGCCAGCAGCCAGGGAGTACGCTACGAGCAGTACTTC.

This chain joins TRBV27 and TRBJ1-6, with D uncertain. Deletions cut 0 bases from V and 9 bases from J, with 6 bases between. Germline assignment: CDR1 MNHEY and CDR2 SMNVEV (reference sequence). The CDR3 consists of 13 residues. This CDR3 reads CASSLSSSSPLHF. As DNA, the CDR3 is TGTGCCAGCAGTTTATCGTCGAGTTCACCCCTCCACTTT.

The CDR3 DNA reads TGTGCCAGCAGTTGGCCTGGGACAGGGGGCGGCTACACCTTC. Translating it yields CASSWPGTGGGYTF. The chain joins TRBV6-6 to TRBJ1-2, with 12 bases matching TRBD1. The V and J ends lost 4 bases and 8 bases, in that order; junction bases with no gene match: 5. The length of the CDR3 is 14 residues. Germline lookup yields CDR1 MNHNY and CDR2 SVGAGI (reference sequence).

The rearrangement links TRBV6-5 to TRBJ1-6; D gene ambiguous. Germline CDR1 reads MNHEY; CDR2 reads SVGAGI. Trimming stripped 5 bases from V and 14 bases from J, with 10 bases between. The CDR3 consists of 11 residues. The CDR3 coding sequence is TGTGCCAGCAGTCAATCCAGAACCCTCCACTTT. Translated, it gives CASSQSRTLHF.